A single sample is the source of the 8 T cell receptor beta chains below, sequenced in a study of post-analysis software for immune sequencing data. General observations from the study: Patients showed TRBV5-6, TRBV5-1 and TRBV20-1 among five TRBV segments more frequent than in controls.

Prepared libraries of TCR beta cDNA carried unique molecular identifiers. TCRdb fed the PCR reads into MiXCR, producing one record per CDR3 protein. The sample lists roughly 700,000 distinct CDR3 sequences; roughly 29% were seen once. Antigens of these TCRs are unknown. The specimen sequenced was blood. These receptor sequences come from a girl aged 5 to 17 with multiple sclerosis.

The rearrangement joins TRBV20-1 to TRBJ2-7; a possible D gene is TRBD1 (6 bases). V shed 5 bases and J shed 2 bases, with 16 bases lying between them. This CDR3 has 14 amino acids. Germline values: CDR1 DFQATT, CDR2 SNEGSKA (reference sequence). The CDR3 reads CSALFRDTPYEQYF. CDR3 nucleotides: TGCAGTGCTCTTTTCCGGGACACCCCCTACGAGCAGTACTTC.

The rearrangement uses TRBV20-1 and TRBJ2-3; D unresolved. CDR3 size: 13 residues. Trimming removed 0 bases from V and 3 bases from J, with 7 bases in between. Germline CDR1 is DFQATT and CDR2 is SNEGSKA (reference sequence). CDR3 coding DNA: TGCAGTGCTAGAGAGGTGGGGACAGATACGCAGTATTTT. It translates to CSAREVGTDTQYF.

V is TRBV29-1 and J is TRBJ2-3, with D maybe TRBD1 (6 bases). The CDR3 loop spans 15 amino acids. Trimming left V 4 bases short and J 3 bases short, with 17 bases between. CDR1 is SQVTM, CDR2 ANQGSEA, per germline. Here the CDR3 DNA reads TGCAGCGTTGCCGTGAACAGGGATACAACAGATACGCAGTATTTT. Amino acid sequence: CSVAVNRDTTDTQYF.

This clonotype was recorded only once. The J gene is TRBJ2-1, the V gene TRBV20-1; 11 bases line up with TRBD1. V was pared by 6 bases and J by 2 bases, with 9 bases of the junction left unmatched. The CDR3 sequence is 16 residues long. Germline-derived CDR1 and CDR2 are DFQATT and SNEGSKA (reference sequence). The CDR3 reads CSADGWGQGAYNEQFF. CDR3 DNA: TGCAGTGCGGACGGGTGGGGACAGGGGGCCTACAATGAGCAGTTCTTC.

This sequence joins TRBV29-1 and TRBJ1-1; the D gene is possibly TRBD1 (6 bases). This CDR3 spans 14 amino acids. Trimming pared 6 bases from V and 3 bases from J, leaving 17 bases between. The germline V gene has CDR1 SQVTM and CDR2 ANQGSEA. CDR3 amino acids: CSVPRGGRDTEAFF. CDR3 DNA sequence: TGCAGCGTCCCCAGAGGGGGGCGCGACACTGAAGCTTTCTTT.

This clonotype appeared a few times. The V call is TRBV11-2, the J call TRBJ2-3; TRBD1 matches 9 bases. V was pared by 5 bases and J by 1 base, with 10 bases of the junction left unmatched. The CDR3 contains 17 residues. CDR1 is SGHAT, CDR2 FQNNGV, per germline. CDR3 sequence (DNA): TGTGCCAGCAGCCAGCGACCGGGGACAGGGCGCACAGATACGCAGTATTTT. Its translation is CASSQRPGTGRTDTQYF.

This sequence joins TRBV7-9 and TRBJ1-1; no firm D call. The V gene lost 5 bases and the J gene lost 8 bases, with 15 bases spanning the gap. The CDR3 extends over 13 amino acids. CDR1 is SEHNR, CDR2 FQNEAQ, per germline (reference sequence). CDR3 protein: CASSTDRRLEAFF. The DNA for the CDR3 is TGTGCCAGCAGCACGGATAGGCGGCTCGAAGCTTTCTTT.

V usage is TRBV7-2 and J usage is TRBJ1-6, with D hard to call. V shed 0 bases and J shed 14 bases, with 11 bases lying between them. The V gene's germline CDR1 is SGHTA and CDR2 FQGNSA. This CDR3 is built from 13 residues. The CDR3 protein is CASSLAPEFTLHF. The CDR3 nucleotides read TGTGCCAGCAGCTTAGCCCCGGAATTTACCCTCCACTTT.